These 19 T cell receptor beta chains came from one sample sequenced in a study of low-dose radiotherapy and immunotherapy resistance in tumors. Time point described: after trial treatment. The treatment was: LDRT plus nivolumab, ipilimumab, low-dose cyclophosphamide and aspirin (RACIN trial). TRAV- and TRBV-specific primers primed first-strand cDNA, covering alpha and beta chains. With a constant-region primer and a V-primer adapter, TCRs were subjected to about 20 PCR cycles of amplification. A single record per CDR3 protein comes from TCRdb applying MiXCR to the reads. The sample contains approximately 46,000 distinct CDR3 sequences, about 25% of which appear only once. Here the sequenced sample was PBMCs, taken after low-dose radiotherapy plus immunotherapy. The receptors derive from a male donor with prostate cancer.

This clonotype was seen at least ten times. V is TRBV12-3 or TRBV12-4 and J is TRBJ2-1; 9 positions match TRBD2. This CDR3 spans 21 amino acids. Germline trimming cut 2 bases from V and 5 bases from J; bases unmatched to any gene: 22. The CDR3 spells CASSLKIRGVAGEGKNNEQFF. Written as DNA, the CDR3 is TGTGCCAGCAGTTTAAAAATTCGGGGGGTAGCGGGAGAGGGGAAAAACAATGAGCAGTTCTTC.

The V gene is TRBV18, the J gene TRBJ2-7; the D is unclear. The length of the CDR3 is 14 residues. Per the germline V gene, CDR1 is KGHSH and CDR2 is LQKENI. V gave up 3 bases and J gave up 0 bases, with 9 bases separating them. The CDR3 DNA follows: TGTGCCAGCTCACCGGTCGGCGGCTCCTACGAGCAGTACTTC. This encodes CASSPVGGSYEQYF.

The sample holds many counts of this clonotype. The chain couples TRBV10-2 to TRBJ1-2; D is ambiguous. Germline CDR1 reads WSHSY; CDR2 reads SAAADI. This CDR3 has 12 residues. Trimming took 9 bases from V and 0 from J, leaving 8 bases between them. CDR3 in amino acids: CASSGSNYGYTF. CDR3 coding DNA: TGCGCCAGTTCGGGGTCTAACTATGGCTACACCTTC.

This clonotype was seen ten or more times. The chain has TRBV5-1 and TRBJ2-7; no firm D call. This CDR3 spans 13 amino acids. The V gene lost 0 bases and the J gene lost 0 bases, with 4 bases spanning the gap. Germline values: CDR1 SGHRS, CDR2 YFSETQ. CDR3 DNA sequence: TGCGCCAGCAGCTTGGAAGTCTCCTACGAGCAGTACTTC. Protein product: CASSLEVSYEQYF.

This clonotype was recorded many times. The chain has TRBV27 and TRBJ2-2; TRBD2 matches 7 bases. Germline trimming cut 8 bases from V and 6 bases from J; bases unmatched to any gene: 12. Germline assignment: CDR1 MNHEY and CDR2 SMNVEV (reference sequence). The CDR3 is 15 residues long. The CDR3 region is CASRIAGVRAGELFF. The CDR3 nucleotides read TGTGCCAGCCGTATCGCGGGAGTGAGGGCCGGGGAGCTGTTTTTT.

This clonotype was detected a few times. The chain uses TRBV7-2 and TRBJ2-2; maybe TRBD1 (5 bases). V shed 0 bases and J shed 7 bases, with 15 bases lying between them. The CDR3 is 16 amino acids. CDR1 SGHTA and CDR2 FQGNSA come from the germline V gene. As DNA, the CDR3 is TGTGCCAGCAGCTTAGCGCTAGGGGCTCGAATCGGGGAGCTGTTTTTT. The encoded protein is CASSLALGARIGELFF.

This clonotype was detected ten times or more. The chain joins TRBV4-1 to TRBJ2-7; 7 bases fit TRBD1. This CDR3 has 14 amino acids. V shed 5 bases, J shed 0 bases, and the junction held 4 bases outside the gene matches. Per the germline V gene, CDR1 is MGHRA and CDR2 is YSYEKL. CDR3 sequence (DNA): TGCGCCAGCAGCGGACAGGAGAGCTCCTACGAGCAGTACTTC. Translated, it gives CASSGQESSYEQYF.

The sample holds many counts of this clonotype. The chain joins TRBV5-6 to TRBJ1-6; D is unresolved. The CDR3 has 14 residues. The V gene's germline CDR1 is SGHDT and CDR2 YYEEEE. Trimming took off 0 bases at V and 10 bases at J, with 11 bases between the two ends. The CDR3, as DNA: TGTGCCAGCAGCTTGGAGATTGCAGCCTCACCCCTCCACTTT. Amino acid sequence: CASSLEIAASPLHF.

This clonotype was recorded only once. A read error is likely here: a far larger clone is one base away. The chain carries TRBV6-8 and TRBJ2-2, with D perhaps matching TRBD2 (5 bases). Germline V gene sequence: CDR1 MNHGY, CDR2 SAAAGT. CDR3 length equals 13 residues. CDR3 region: CASSEFPAGKLFF. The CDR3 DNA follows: TGTGCCAGCAGTGAATTCCCGGCCGGGAAGCTGTTTTTT.

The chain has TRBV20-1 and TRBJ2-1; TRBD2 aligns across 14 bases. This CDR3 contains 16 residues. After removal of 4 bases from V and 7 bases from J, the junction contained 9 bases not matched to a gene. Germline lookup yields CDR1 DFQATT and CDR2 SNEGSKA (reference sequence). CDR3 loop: CSANSPGTSGSNEQFF. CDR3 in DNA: TGCAGTGCTAATAGCCCCGGGACTAGCGGGAGTAATGAGCAGTTCTTC.

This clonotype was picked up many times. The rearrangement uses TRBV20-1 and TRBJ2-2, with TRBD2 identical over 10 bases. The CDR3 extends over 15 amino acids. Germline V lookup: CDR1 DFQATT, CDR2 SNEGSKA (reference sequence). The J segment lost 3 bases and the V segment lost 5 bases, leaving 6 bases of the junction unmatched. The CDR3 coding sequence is TGCAGTGCTTCTCCAGCGGGGGGGTACACCGGGGAGCTGTTTTTT. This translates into CSASPAGGYTGELFF.

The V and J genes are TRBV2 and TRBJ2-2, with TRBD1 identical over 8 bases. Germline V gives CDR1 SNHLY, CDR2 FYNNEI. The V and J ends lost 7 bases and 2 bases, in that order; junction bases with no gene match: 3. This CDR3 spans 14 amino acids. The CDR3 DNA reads TGTGCCAGCACCGGACAGGGAAACACCGGGGAGCTGTTTTTT. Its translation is CASTGQGNTGELFF. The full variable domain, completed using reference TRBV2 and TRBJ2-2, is EPEVTQTPSHQVTQMGQEVILRCVPISNHLYFYWYRQILGQKVEFLVSFYNNEISEKSEIFDDQFSVERPDGSNFTLKIRSTKLEDSAMYFCASTGQGNTGELFFGEGSRLTVL.

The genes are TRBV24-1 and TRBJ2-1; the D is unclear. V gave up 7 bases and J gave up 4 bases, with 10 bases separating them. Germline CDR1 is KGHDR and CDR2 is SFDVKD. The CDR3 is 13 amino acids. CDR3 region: CATSRLPYNEQFF. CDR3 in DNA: TGTGCCACCAGCCGCTTACCGTACAATGAGCAGTTCTTC.

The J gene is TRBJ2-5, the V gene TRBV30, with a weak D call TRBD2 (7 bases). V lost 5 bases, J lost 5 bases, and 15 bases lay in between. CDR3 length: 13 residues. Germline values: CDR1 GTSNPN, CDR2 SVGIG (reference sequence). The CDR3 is CAWSGGAFETQYF. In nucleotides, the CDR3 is TGTGCCTGGTCTGGGGGGGCTTTTGAGACCCAGTACTTC.

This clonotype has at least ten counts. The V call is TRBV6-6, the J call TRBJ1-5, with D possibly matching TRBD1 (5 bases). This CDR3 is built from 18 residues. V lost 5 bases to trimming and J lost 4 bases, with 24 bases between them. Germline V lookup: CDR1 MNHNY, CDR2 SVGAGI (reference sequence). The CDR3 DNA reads TGTGCCAGCAGTCAAACAATAACAGGATCATCAGGGAATCAGCCCCAGCATTTT. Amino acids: CASSQTITGSSGNQPQHF.

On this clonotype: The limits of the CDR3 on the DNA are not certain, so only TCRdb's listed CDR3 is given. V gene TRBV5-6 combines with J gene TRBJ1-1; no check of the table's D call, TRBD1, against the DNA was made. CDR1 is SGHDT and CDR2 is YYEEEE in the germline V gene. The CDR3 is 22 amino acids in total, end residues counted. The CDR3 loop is CASSFYICSADGQGKVSAEAFF.

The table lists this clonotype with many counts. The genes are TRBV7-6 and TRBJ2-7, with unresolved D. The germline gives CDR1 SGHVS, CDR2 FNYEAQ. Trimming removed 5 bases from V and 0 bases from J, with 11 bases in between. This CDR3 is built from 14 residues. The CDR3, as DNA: TGTGCCAGCAGCCTCGGCCCCCGCTCCTACGAGCAGTACTTC. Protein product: CASSLGPRSYEQYF.

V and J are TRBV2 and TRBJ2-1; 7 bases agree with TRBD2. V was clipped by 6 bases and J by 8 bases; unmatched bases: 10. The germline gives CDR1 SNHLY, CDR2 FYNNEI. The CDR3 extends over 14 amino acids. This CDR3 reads CASSLRQGRDEQFF. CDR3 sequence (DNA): TGTGCCAGCAGCTTGCGCCAAGGGAGGGATGAGCAGTTCTTC.

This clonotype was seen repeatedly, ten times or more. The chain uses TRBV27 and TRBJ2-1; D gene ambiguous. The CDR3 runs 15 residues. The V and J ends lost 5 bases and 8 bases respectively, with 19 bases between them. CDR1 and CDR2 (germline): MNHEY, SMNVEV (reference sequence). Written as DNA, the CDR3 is TGTGCCAGCAGTGCCCTAGGGATTTCTGGAGATGAGCAGTTCTTC. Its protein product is CASSALGISGDEQFF.